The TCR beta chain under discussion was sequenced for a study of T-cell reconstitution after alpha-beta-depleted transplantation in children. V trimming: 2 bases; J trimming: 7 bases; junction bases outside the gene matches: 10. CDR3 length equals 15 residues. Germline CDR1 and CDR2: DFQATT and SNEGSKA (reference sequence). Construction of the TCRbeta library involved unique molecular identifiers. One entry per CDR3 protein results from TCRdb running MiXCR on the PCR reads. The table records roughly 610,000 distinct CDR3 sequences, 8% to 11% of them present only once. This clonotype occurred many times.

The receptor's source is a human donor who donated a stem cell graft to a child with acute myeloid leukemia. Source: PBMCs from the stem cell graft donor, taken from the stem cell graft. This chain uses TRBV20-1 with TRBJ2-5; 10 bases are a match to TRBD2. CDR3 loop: CSARSRLAGLGTQYF. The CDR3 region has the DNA TGCAGTGCTAGAAGTCGACTAGCGGGTTTGGGGACCCAGTACTTC.